These 14 T cell receptor beta chains share one sample of origin, sequenced in a study of T cells in Graves' hyperthyroidism and ophthalmopathy (dated by TCRdb to about 2019). Library creation used multiplex PCR. The sample was run on an Illumina HiSeq 2000. TCR beta CDR3 regions were amplified from RNA transcripts. A first-round RT-PCR of the TCR CDR3 used the HTBI primer set with the Qiagen OneStep RT-PCR kit. Using fastp at Q25 and MiXCR, TCRdb reprocessed the public reads and kept productive beta chains. Each entry is one CDR3 protein sequence, shown with its most common DNA and genes. A total of hundreds of thousands of distinct CDR3 sequences appear in this sample, more than 20% of them only once. Roughly 70% of the sample is in the top ten clones. The sequenced sample was blood. These receptors were collected from a man between 50 and 59 years old with Graves' hyperthyroidism.

In this sample, this clonotype turned up a few times. The rearrangement joins TRBV6-1 to TRBJ1-2, with D possibly TRBD1 on 5 matching bases. CDR3 size: 15 residues. Trimming cost V 3 bases and J 3 bases, with 14 bases left between them. In germline, CDR1 is MNHNS, CDR2 SASEGT. The chain's CDR3 is CASSEIGGDYYGYTF. The CDR3 bases are TGTGCCAGCAGTGAGATAGGAGGGGACTACTATGGCTACACCTTC.

The V call is TRBV19, the J call TRBJ1-1, with a tentative D call TRBD1 (6 bases). This CDR3 region has 14 residues. Trimming left V 8 bases short and J 2 bases short, with 15 bases between. Germline CDR1 reads LNHDA; CDR2 reads SQIVND (reference sequence). The CDR3 spells CASSPYRDNTEAFF. Here the CDR3 DNA reads TGTGCCAGTTCACCGTACAGGGATAACACTGAAGCTTTCTTT.

This clonotype was detected ten times or more. CDR3 loop: CASSLAPSGRVETQYF. The CDR3 DNA follows: TGTGCCAGCAGCTTAGCCCCTAGCGGGAGAGTGGAGACCCAGTACTTC. This chain joins TRBV11-2 and TRBJ2-5, with TRBD2 identical over 10 bases. Trimming at V came to 1 base and at J to 5 bases, leaving 7 bases not matched to a gene. CDR3 size: 16 residues. CDR1 SGHAT and CDR2 FQNNGV come from the germline V gene. Looking up the rest from reference TRBV11-2 and TRBJ2-5 gives the full variable domain: EAGVAQSPRYKIIEKRQSVAFWCNPISGHATLYWYQQILGQGPKLLIQFQNNGVVDDSQLPKDRFSAERLKGVDSTLKIQPAKLEDSAVYLCASSLAPSGRVETQYFGPGTRLLVL.

This clonotype appeared a few times. The gene calls are TRBV27 and TRBJ2-1; possibly TRBD1 for D (6 bases). The V end was cut by 5 bases, the J end by 0 bases, with 17 bases between. The CDR3 runs 17 residues. From germline, CDR1 is MNHEY and CDR2 SMNVEV (reference sequence). Written as DNA, the CDR3 is TGTGCCAGCAGTAGTGTGACAGGTTCTAGCTCCTACAATGAGCAGTTCTTC. This encodes CASSSVTGSSSYNEQFF.

The gene calls are TRBV19 and TRBJ1-4; TRBD1 might be the D (5 bases). The V end was cut by 5 bases, the J end by 8 bases, with 18 bases between. This CDR3 comprises 15 residues. CDR1 is LNHDA and CDR2 is SQIVND in the germline V gene (reference sequence). The CDR3 DNA reads as TGTGCCAGTAGTGATCCCTGGGGGGGTAGAGAAAAACTGTTTTTT. Its translation: CASSDPWGGREKLFF.

In its sample, this clonotype was seen many times. The genes are TRBV24-1 and TRBJ2-3; 8 bases are a match to TRBD2. Germline lookup yields CDR1 KGHDR and CDR2 SFDVKD. Trimming at V came to 4 bases and at J to 5 bases, leaving 4 bases not matched to a gene. The CDR3 has 14 residues. The CDR3 DNA reads as TGTGCCACCAGTGACCCGGGAGGGTTAGATACGCAGTATTTT. This translates into CATSDPGGLDTQYF.

This clonotype was picked up many times. This rearrangement joins TRBV28 to TRBJ2-7; 7 nucleotides match TRBD2. The germline CDR1 and CDR2 sequences are MDHEN and SYDVKM. CDR3 length: 13 amino acids. The junction had 8 bases not matched to a gene; V was cut back by 6 bases and J by 6 bases. CDR3 loop: CASSLTSPVEQYF. The DNA of the CDR3 is TGTGCCAGCAGCCTGACTAGCCCCGTCGAGCAGTACTTC.

With regard to this clonotype: A single base separates this from a much larger clone, so it may be a read error. This rearrangement joins TRBV7-8 to TRBJ2-1; TRBD1 matches 8 bases. The CDR3 runs 17 residues. Germline CDR1 is SGHVS and CDR2 is FQNEAQ. Trimming at V came to 4 bases and at J to 7 bases, leaving 15 bases not matched to a gene. This CDR3 is CASSSLRDRRRSNEQFF. The CDR3 DNA sequence: TGTGCCAGCAGCTCCCTCCGGGACAGGAGGAGGAGTAATGAGCAGTTCTTC.

Comment on this clonotype: A clone one base away is much larger, so this may be a read error. The chain is built from TRBV7-2 and TRBJ2-3, with 8 bases that match TRBD1. CDR1 and CDR2 from the germline V gene are SGHTA and FQGNSA. The CDR3 has 17 residues. V lost 8 bases, J lost 8 bases, and 21 bases stayed unmatched. CDR3 DNA sequence: TGTGCCAGCTCTAAGACTACCGGGACAGGTCGTGCAGGTACGCAGTATTTT. Translation gives CASSKTTGTGRAGTQYF.

The chain carries TRBV7-9 and TRBJ1-6; D may be TRBD1 (6 bases). V was cut by 5 bases and J by 7 bases, with 18 bases left in between. Germline CDR1 and CDR2: SEHNR and FQNEAQ (reference sequence). The length of the CDR3 is 16 residues. CDR3: CASSLLGASGNSPLHF. DNA for the CDR3: TGTGCCAGCAGCCTTTTGGGGGCGTCAGGAAATTCACCCCTCCACTTT.

The chain has TRBV20-1 and TRBJ1-5; no clear D. The germline V gene encodes CDR1 DFQATT and CDR2 SNEGSKA (reference sequence). The CDR3 is 13 amino acids. Trimming removed 0 bases at V and 6 bases at J, with 9 bases between. In DNA form, the CDR3 reads TGCAGTGCTAGAGAGGGGTTAAGTCAGCCCCAGCATTTT. Encoded protein: CSAREGLSQPQHF.

The rearrangement uses TRBV4-1 and TRBJ1-2; D uncertain. The CDR3 consists of 12 residues. V was pared by 3 bases and J by 4 bases, with 6 bases between. Germline lookup yields CDR1 MGHRA and CDR2 YSYEKL. The CDR3 is CASSQGFYGYTF. The CDR3, as DNA: TGCGCCAGCAGCCAGGGATTCTATGGCTACACCTTC.

In this sample, this clonotype turned up many times. This chain connects TRBV12-3 or TRBV12-4 to TRBJ2-4; D possibly matches TRBD1 or TRBD2 (6 bases each). Trimming left V 4 bases short and J 1 base short, with 11 bases between. CDR3 length equals 15 residues. Here the CDR3 reads CASSSEGGAKNIQYF. DNA of the CDR3: TGTGCCAGCAGTTCTGAAGGGGGGGCCAAAAACATTCAGTACTTC.

J is TRBJ2-3 and V is TRBV11-1, with TRBD2 identical over 9 bases. CDR3 length: 17 amino acids. Germline V gene lookup returns CDR1 SGHAT and CDR2 FQDESV (reference sequence). Trimming cost V 0 bases and J 0 bases; bases outside gene matches: 4. The CDR3 loop is CASSLARTSVSTDTQYF. DNA for the CDR3: TGTGCCAGCAGCTTAGCTCGGACTAGCGTTAGCACAGATACGCAGTATTTT. Looking up the rest from reference TRBV11-1 and TRBJ2-3 gives the full variable domain: EAEVAQSPRYKITEKSQAVAFWCDPISGHATLYWYRQILGQGPELLVQFQDESVVDDSQLPKDRFSAERLKGVDSTLKIQPAELGDSAMYLCASSLARTSVSTDTQYFGPGTRLTVL.